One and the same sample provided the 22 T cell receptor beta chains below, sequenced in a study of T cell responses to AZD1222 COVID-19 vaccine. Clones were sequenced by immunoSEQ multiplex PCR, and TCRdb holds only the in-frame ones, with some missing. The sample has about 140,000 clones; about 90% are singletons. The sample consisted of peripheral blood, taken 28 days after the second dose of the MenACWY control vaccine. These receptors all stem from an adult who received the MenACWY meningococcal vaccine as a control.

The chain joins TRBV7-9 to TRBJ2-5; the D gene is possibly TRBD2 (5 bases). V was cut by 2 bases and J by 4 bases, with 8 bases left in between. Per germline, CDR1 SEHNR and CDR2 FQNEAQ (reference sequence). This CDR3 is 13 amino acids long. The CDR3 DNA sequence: TGTGCCAGCAGCTTATCGGGGATAGAGACCCAGTACTTC. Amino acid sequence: CASSLSGIETQYF.

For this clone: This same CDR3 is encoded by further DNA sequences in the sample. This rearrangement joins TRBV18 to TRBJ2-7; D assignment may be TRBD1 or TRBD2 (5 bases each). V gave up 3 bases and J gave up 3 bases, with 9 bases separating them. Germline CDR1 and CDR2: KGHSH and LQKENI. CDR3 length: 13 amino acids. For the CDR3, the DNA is TGTGCCAGCTCACCGGGACGGGGCTACGAGCAGTACTTC. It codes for CASSPGRGYEQYF.

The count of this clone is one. In DNA, the CDR3 is TGCCCGCAGCAGCATCGGGAGGGGGCGCTGGTGTCGGCGAATGAGCAGTTCTTC. Its translation: CPQQHREGALVSANEQFF. The chain is built from TRBV23-1 and TRBJ2-1; D may be TRBD2 (8 bases). TRBV23-1 has ORF status, its function being uncertain. CDR3 length: 18 residues.

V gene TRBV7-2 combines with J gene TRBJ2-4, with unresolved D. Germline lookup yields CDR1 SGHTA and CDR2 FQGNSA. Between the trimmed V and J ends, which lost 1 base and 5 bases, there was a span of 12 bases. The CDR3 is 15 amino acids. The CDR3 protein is CASSLGTRVQNIQYF. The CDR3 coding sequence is TGTGCCAGCAGCTTAGGAACCCGTGTACAAAACATTCAGTACTTC.

The CDR3 loop reads CASSSYEKLFF. The CDR3 region has the DNA TGTGCCAGCAGCTCCTATGAAAAACTGTTTTTT. The rearrangement uses TRBV3-1 (or the pseudogene TRBV3-2) and TRBJ1-4, with D uncertain. The germline gives CDR1 LGHDT, CDR2 YNNKEL (reference sequence). The CDR3 is 11 residues long. The V and J ends lost 5 bases and 6 bases respectively, with 4 bases between them.

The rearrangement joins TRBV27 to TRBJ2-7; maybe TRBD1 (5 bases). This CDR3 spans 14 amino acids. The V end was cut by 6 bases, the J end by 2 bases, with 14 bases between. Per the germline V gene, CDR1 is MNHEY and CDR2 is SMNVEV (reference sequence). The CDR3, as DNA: TGTGCCAGCAGACTGCAGGGTGTGACCTACGAGCAGTACTTC. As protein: CASRLQGVTYEQYF.

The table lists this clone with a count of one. CDR3 nucleotide sequence: TGTGCCAGCAGCTTAAACACAGGACAGTTACAAGCTTTCTTT. Translating gives CASSLNTGQLQAFF. The rearrangement uses TRBV7-9 and TRBJ1-1; weak D call: TRBD1 (6 bases). The CDR3 has 14 residues. V was clipped by 2 bases and J by 9 bases, with 16 bases between them. CDR1 SEHNR and CDR2 FQNEAQ come from the germline V gene (reference sequence).

CDR3 bases: TGTGCCTGGAGTTGGACAAACTCTGGAAACACCATATATTTT. Amino acid sequence: CAWSWTNSGNTIYF. The chain combines TRBV30 with TRBJ1-3; a possible D gene is TRBD1 (5 bases). Trimming cost V 2 bases and J 0 bases, with 8 bases left between them. This CDR3 is built from 14 residues. Germline CDR1 reads GTSNPN; CDR2 reads SVGIG (reference sequence). Full variable domain (rest looked up from reference TRBV30 and TRBJ1-3): SQTIHQWPATLVQPVGSPLSLECTVEGTSNPNLYWYRQAAGRGLQLLFYSVGIGQISSEVPQNLSASRPQDRQFILSSKKLLLSDSGFYLCAWSWTNSGNTIYFGEGSWLTVV.

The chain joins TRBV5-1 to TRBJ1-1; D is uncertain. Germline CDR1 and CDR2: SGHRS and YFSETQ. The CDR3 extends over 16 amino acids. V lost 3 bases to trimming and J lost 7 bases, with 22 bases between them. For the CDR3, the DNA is TGCGCCAGCAGCTCCGGCGAGACGGCGCCGGTTTTTGAAGCTTTCTTT. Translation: CASSSGETAPVFEAFF.

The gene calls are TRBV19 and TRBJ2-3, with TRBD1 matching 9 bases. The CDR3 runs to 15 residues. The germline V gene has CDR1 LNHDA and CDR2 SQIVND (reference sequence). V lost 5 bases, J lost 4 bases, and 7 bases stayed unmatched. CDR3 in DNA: TGTGCCAGTAGTCCCGGGACAGGGTCCGCAGATACGCAGTATTTT. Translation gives CASSPGTGSADTQYF.

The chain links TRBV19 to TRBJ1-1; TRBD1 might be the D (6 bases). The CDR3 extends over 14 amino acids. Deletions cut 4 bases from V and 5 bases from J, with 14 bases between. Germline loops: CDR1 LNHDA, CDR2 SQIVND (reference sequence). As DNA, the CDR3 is TGTGCCAGTAGTAACGAGGGGGGCCGAACTGAAGCTTTCTTT. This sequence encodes CASSNEGGRTEAFF.

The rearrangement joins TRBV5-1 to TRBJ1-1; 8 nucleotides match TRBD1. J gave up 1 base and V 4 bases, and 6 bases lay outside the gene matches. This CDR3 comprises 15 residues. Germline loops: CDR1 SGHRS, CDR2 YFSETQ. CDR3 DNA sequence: TGCGCCAGCAGCCCGCGGGGACAGGAGAACACTGAAGCTTTCTTT. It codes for CASSPRGQENTEAFF. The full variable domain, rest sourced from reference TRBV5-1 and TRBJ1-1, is KAGVTQTPRYLIKTRGQQVTLSCSPISGHRSVSWYQQTPGQGLQFLFEYFSETQRNKGNFPGRFSGRQFSNSRSEMNVSTLELGDSALYLCASSPRGQENTEAFFGQGTRLTVV.

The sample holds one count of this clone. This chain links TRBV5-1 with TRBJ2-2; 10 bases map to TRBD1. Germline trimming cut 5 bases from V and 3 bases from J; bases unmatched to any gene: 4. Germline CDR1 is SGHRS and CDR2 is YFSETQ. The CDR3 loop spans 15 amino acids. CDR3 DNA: TGCGCCAGCAGTGGGACAGGGGTGTACACCGGGGAGCTGTTTTTT. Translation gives CASSGTGVYTGELFF.

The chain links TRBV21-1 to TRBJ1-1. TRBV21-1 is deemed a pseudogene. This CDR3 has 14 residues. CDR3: CASSPEGGVTEAFF. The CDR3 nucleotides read TGTGCCAGCAGCCCAGAGGGGGGAGTGACTGAAGCTTTCTTT.

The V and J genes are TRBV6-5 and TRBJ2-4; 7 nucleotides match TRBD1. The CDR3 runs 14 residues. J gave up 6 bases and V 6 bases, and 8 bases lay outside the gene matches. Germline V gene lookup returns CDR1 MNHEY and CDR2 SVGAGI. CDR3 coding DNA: TGTGCCAGCAGCATGGGCTACAGGGGAAACATTCAGTACTTC. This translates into CASSMGYRGNIQYF.

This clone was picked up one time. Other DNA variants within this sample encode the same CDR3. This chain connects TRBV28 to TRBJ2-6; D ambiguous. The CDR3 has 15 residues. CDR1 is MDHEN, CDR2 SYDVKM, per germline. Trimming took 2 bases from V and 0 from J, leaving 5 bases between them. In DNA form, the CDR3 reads TGTGCCAGCAGTTTAGGCGGCTCTGGGGCCAACGTCCTGACTTTC. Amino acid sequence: CASSLGGSGANVLTF.

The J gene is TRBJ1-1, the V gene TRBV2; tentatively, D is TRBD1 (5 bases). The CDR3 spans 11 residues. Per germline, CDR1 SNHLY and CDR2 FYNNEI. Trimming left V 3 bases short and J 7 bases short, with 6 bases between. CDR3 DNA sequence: TGTGCCAGCAGTGAGGGGGGTGAAGCTTTCTTT. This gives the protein CASSEGGEAFF.

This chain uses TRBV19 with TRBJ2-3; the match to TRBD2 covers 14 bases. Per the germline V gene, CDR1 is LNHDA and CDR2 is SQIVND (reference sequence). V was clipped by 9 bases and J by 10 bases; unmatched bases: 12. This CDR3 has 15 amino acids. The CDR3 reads CASKKAGLAGVAQYF. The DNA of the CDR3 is TGTGCCAGCAAAAAAGCGGGACTAGCGGGAGTCGCGCAGTATTTT.

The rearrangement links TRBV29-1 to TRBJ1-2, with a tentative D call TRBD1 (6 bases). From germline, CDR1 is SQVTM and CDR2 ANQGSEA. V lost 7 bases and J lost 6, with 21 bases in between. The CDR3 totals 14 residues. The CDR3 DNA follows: TGCAGCGGTGGTGGCTTGCGGCAGGGGCATGGCTACACCTTC. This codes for CSGGGLRQGHGYTF.

Here the CDR3 reads CASSIRTTNEKLFF. The CDR3 region has the DNA TGTGCCAGTAGCATAAGAACAACTAATGAAAAACTGTTTTTT. The chain couples TRBV19 to TRBJ1-4; D gene uncertain. V was pared by 6 bases and J by 0 bases, with 8 bases between. The CDR3 extends over 14 amino acids. Germline V CDR1 and CDR2: LNHDA, SQIVND (reference sequence).

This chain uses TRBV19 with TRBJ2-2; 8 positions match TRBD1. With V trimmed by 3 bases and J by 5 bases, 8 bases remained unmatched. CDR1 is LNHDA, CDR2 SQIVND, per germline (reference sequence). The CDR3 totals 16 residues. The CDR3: CASSIDATGGTGELFF. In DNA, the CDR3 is TGTGCCAGTAGTATCGATGCTACAGGGGGGACCGGGGAGCTGTTTTTT.

CDR3 amino acids: CASSVQGINQPQHF. The CDR3 nucleotides are TGTGCCAGCAGTGTGCAAGGGATCAATCAGCCCCAGCATTTT. The chain carries TRBV2 and TRBJ1-5, with D unresolved. Germline CDR1 SNHLY, CDR2 FYNNEI. The CDR3 is 14 residues long. Deletions cut 4 bases from V and 3 bases from J, with 10 bases between.